This entry describes one T cell receptor (beta chain). This clone was seen a handful of times. There is no known antigen for this receptor. Within one base of it there is no much larger clone, and no base qualities were kept. Library preparation was by the immunoSEQ multiplex PCR assay. The table comes from immuneACCESS by way of TCRdb, which keeps in-frame sequences with V and J called. Part of the clones is missing from these tables; in studies checked, under half for an unresolved V gene and the rest for unknown reasons. The sample data list some 20,000 clones, and around 89% of these were observed just once. The top ten clonotypes cover roughly 1.3% of the sample. This specimen belongs to a study of T cell changes during pregnancy in multiple sclerosis (dated by TCRdb to about 2019). General notes on the study: The study examined how the T cell repertoire changed over the course of pregnancy in women with multiple sclerosis.

From the germline V gene, CDR1 is SQVTM and CDR2 is ANQGSEA. Counted from cysteine to phenylalanine, this CDR3 has 13 amino acids. Just CDR3 DNA is preserved here, 39 bases in frame from base 1. V lost 4 bases and J lost 3 bases; the stretch between them is 12 bases long. In this chain, TRBV29-1 is recombined with TRBJ1-1; a confident D gene designation cannot be given. This specimen was CD4+ T cells from peripheral blood mononuclear cells, taken in the first trimester of pregnancy. The TCR originated in a female donor in good health, enrolled as a control in a pregnancy study. CDR3 loop: CSVVVGSDTEAFF. Read as DNA, the sequence is TGCAGCGTTGTAGTCGGTTCGGACACTGAAGCTTTCTTT.